This T cell receptor beta chain was sequenced in a study of graft-versus-host responses after intestinal transplantation. Details on this clone: Its antigen is undetermined.

Generated by immunoSEQ multiplex PCR, the TCRdb table keeps only in-frame clones and is missing some. The sample lists 5,000 or so clones; 72% were seen once. The CDR3 length is 14 residues. V lost 0 bases and J lost 5, with 12 bases in between. Germline CDR1 and CDR2: SGHRS and YFSETQ. Study findings and constraints: GvH clones were found in recipient marrow; some appeared first in ileum or blood.

Graft tissue processing released intraepithelial and lamina propria lymphocytes. Material: ileum tissue, obtained around 250 days after intestinal transplant. The source is a human patient who received an intestinal transplant, so some T cells may come from the graft donor. This chain connects TRBV5-1 to TRBJ2-7; the D gene is possibly TRBD1 (6 bases). The CDR3 loop reads CASSLATGSNEQYF. For the CDR3, the DNA is TGCGCCAGCAGCTTGGCGACAGGATCTAACGAGCAGTACTTC.